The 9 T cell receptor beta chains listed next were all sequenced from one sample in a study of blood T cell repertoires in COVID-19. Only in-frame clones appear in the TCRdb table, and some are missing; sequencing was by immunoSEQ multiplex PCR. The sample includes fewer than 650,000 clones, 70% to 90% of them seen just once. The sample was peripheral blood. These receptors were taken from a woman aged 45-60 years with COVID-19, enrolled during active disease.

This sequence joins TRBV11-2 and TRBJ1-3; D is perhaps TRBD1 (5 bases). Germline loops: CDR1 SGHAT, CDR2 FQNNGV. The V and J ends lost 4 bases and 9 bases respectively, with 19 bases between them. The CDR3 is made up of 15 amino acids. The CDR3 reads CASSYHTGSLSTIYF. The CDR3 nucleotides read TGTGCCAGCAGCTACCATACAGGCTCCCTTAGCACCATATATTTT.

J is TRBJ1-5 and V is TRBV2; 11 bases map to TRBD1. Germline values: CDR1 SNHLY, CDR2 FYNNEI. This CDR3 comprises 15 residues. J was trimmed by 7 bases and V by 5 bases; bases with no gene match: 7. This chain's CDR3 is CASSLGQGAGQPQHF. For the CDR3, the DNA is TGTGCCAGCAGTTTAGGACAGGGGGCGGGACAGCCCCAGCATTTT.

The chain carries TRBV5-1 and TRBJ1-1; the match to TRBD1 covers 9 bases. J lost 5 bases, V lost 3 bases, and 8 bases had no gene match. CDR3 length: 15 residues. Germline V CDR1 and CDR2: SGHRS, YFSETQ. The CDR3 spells CASSSGTGSGTEAFF. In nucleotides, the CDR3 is TGCGCCAGCAGCTCCGGGACAGGGAGCGGGACTGAAGCTTTCTTT.

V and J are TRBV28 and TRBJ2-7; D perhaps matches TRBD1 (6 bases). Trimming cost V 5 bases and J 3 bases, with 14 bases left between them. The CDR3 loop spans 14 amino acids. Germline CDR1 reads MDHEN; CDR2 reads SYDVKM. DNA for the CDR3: TGTGCCAGCAGTCGCCACTCGGACAGCTACGAGCAGTACTTC. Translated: CASSRHSDSYEQYF. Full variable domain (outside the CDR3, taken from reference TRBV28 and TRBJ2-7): DVKVTQSSRYLVKRTGEKVFLECVQDMDHENMFWYRQDPGLGLRLIYFSYDVKMKEKGDIPEGYSVSREKKERFSLILESASTNQTSMYLCASSRHSDSYEQYFGPGTRLTVT.

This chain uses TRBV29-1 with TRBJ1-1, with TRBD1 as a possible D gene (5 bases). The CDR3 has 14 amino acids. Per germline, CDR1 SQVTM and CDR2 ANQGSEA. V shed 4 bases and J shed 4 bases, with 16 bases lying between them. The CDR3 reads CSVVGTRGGTEAFF. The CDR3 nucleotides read TGCAGCGTTGTAGGGACGCGGGGGGGCACTGAAGCTTTCTTT.

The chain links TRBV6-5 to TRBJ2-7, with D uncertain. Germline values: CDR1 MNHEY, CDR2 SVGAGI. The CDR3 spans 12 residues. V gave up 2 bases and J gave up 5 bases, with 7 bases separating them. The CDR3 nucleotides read TGTGCCAGCAGTTACAGAGGAGACGAGCAGTACTTC. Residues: CASSYRGDEQYF.

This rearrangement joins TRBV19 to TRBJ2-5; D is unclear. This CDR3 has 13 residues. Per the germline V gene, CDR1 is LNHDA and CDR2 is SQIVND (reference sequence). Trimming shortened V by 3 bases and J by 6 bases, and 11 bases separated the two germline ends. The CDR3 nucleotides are TGTGCCAGTAGTATCGATAGCTGGAAGACCCAGTACTTC. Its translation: CASSIDSWKTQYF.

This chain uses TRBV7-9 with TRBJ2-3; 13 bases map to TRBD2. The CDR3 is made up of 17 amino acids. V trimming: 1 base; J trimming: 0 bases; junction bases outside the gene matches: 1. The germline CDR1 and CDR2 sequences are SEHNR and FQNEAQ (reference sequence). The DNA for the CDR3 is TGTGCCAGCAGCTTAGGACTAGCGGGGGGAAGCACAGATACGCAGTATTTT. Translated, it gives CASSLGLAGGSTDTQYF. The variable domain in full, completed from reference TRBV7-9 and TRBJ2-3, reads DTGVSQNPRHKITKRGQNVTFRCDPISEHNRLYWYRQTLGQGPEFLTYFQNEAQLEKSRLLSDRFSAERPKGSFSTLEIQRTEQGDSAMYLCASSLGLAGGSTDTQYFGPGTRLTVL.

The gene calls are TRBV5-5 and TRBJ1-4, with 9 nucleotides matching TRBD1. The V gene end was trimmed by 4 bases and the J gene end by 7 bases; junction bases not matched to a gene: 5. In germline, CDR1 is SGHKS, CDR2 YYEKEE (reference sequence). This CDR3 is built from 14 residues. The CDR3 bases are TGTGCCAGCAGCCAGCCGACAGGGGGTGAAAAACTGTTTTTT. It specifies CASSQPTGGEKLFF.